This T cell receptor (beta chain) came from a study of radiotherapy plus CTLA-4 blockade in lung cancer. Whole-study context: About 17% of enrolled patients responded objectively, and roughly 31% had disease control.

Assay used: immunoSEQ multiplex PCR; TCRdb lists only in-frame clones, some missing. The top ten hold more than 14% of the sample, which has some 100,000 clones, around four fifths seen once. Sample: peripheral blood, taken from a patient treated with radiotherapy plus ipilimumab. The clonotype was recovered from a human donor with non-small cell lung cancer that progressed on radiotherapy plus ipilimumab.

The CDR3 DNA reads as TGTGCCAGCTCACGGACAGGGGTAGGCGAAAAACTGTTTTTT. Amino acid sequence: CASSRTGVGEKLFF. The chain joins TRBV18 to TRBJ1-4, with 9 bases matching TRBD1. CDR1 KGHSH and CDR2 LQKENI come from the germline V gene. With V trimmed by 4 bases and J by 8 bases, 5 bases remained unmatched. CDR3 length equals 14 residues.